This T cell receptor beta chain was identified during a study of control samples from healthy donors and cancer patients. This table comes from immunoSEQ multiplex PCR, and its TCRdb copy is limited to in-frame clones, with some not included. The data show about 110,000 clones, 75% to 90% seen once. CDR1 and CDR2 (germline): LGHDT, YNNKEL (reference sequence). The CDR3 covers 12 residues. Trimming shortened V by 5 bases and J by 8 bases, and 12 bases separated the two germline ends. The chain links TRBV3-1 (or the pseudogene TRBV3-2) to TRBJ1-1, with a tentative D call TRBD1 (6 bases). Material for sequencing was blood. This sequence originates from a woman aged 45-59 years in good health. CDR3 sequence: CASSWGGLEAFF. The CDR3, as DNA: TGTGCCAGCAGCTGGGGGGGGCTGGAAGCTTTCTTT.